Presented here are 7 T cell receptor beta chains from one specimen sequenced in a study of blood T cell repertoires in COVID-19. TCRdb's copy holds only in-frame clones and misses some; the assay was immunoSEQ multiplex PCR. Among about 150,000 clones listed, approximately 80% were seen once. Sequencing was performed on peripheral blood. The receptor set was obtained from a woman older than 75 with acute or convalescent COVID-19.

The chain carries TRBV11-3 and TRBJ2-3, with a tentative D call TRBD1 (6 bases). The CDR3 runs 16 residues. Germline V gene data show CDR1 as SGHNT and CDR2 as YENEEA. V was shortened by 2 bases and J by 4 bases, with 16 bases between the two germline ends. The CDR3: CASSLSHRAGSDTQYF. CDR3 bases: TGTGCCAGCAGCTTAAGCCACAGGGCCGGATCAGATACGCAGTATTTT. The variable domain in full, completed from reference TRBV11-3 and TRBJ2-3, reads EAGVVQSPRYKIIEKKQPVAFWCNPISGHNTLYWYLQNLGQGPELLIRYENEEAVDDSQLPKDRFSAERLKGVDSTLKIQPAELGDSAVYLCASSLSHRAGSDTQYFGPGTRLTVL.

The chain couples TRBV6-6 to TRBJ1-5; D gene uncertain. The germline V gene encodes CDR1 MNHNY and CDR2 SVGAGI (reference sequence). V lost 6 bases and J lost 7, with 13 bases in between. The CDR3 runs 13 residues. The CDR3 region is CASRKQFQQPQHF. For the CDR3, the DNA is TGTGCCAGCAGAAAACAGTTCCAACAGCCCCAGCATTTT.

This clone has just a few counts. The chain carries TRBV18 and TRBJ2-3; 7 bases align to TRBD1. The CDR3 contains 16 residues. J was trimmed by 1 base and V by 4 bases; bases with no gene match: 8. Germline assignment: CDR1 KGHSH and CDR2 LQKENI. CDR3 DNA: TGTGCCAGCTCACTCCAACAGGGGAGAGGCACAGATACGCAGTATTTT. Protein sequence: CASSLQQGRGTDTQYF. The full variable domain, its missing parts supplied by reference TRBV18 and TRBJ2-3, is NAGVMQNPRHLVRRRGQEARLRCSPMKGHSHVYWYRQLPEEGLKFMVYLQKENIIDESGMPKERFSAEFPKEGPSILRIQQVVRGDSAAYFCASSLQQGRGTDTQYFGPGTRLTVL.

V usage is TRBV30 and J usage is TRBJ1-6; D is possibly TRBD1 (5 bases). Germline CDR1 and CDR2: GTSNPN and SVGIG (reference sequence). V lost 0 bases, J lost 9 bases, and 15 bases lay in between. CDR3 length equals 15 residues. The CDR3 DNA reads TGTGCCTGGAGTGTACAAGCCAGGGTGGGTTCACCCCTCCACTTT. It specifies CAWSVQARVGSPLHF.

This clone appeared once. The rearrangement links TRBV5-8 to TRBJ1-1; 9 bases align to TRBD1. CDR1 and CDR2 (germline): SGHTS, YDEGEE. The CDR3 sequence is 13 residues long. V dropped 0 bases and J dropped 10; count of bases not matched to a gene: 4. The CDR3 protein is CASSLGDRVGAFF. The CDR3 DNA reads TGTGCCAGCAGCTTGGGGGACAGGGTGGGAGCTTTCTTT.

This chain links TRBV7-9 with TRBJ1-1; no clear D gene. Deletions cut 3 bases from V and 1 base from J, with 6 bases between. The CDR3 is 13 amino acids. Germline lookup yields CDR1 SEHNR and CDR2 FQNEAQ (reference sequence). The CDR3 here is CASSFEWNTEAFF. The CDR3 bases are TGTGCCAGCAGCTTCGAGTGGAACACTGAAGCTTTCTTT.

The chain combines TRBV28 with TRBJ2-5; 11 bases agree with TRBD1. Germline V gene sequence: CDR1 MDHEN, CDR2 SYDVKM. Trimming at V came to 4 bases and at J to 5 bases, leaving 12 bases not matched to a gene. The CDR3 covers 17 residues. The CDR3 sequence is CASSSPGDRGFGETQYF. CDR3 DNA: TGTGCCAGCAGTTCCCCGGGGGACAGGGGGTTTGGGGAGACCCAGTACTTC. Supplemented by reference TRBV28 and TRBJ2-5, the full variable domain reads DVKVTQSSRYLVKRTGEKVFLECVQDMDHENMFWYRQDPGLGLRLIYFSYDVKMKEKGDIPEGYSVSREKKERFSLILESASTNQTSMYLCASSSPGDRGFGETQYFGPGTRLLVL.